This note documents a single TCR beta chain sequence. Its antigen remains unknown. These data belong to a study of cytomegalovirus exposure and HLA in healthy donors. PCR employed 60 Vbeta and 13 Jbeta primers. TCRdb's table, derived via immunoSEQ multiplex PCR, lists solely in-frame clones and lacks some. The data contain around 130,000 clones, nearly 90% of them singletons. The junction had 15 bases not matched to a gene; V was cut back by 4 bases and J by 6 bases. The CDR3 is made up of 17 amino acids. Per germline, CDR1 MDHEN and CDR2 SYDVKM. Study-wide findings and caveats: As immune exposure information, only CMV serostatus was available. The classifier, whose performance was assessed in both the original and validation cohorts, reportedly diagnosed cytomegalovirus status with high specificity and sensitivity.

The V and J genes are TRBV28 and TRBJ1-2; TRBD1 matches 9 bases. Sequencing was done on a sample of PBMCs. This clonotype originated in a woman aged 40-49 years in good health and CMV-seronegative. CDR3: CASSSQGADTLGDGYTF. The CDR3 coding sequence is TGTGCCAGCAGTTCACAGGGGGCAGACACGTTGGGTGATGGCTACACCTTC.